This passage covers 24 T cell receptor beta chains from one sample sequenced in a study of quantifying T cell responses using KT2 cells. Turning to the study itself: TCR alpha and beta constant-region primers primed reverse transcription of RNA.

Each cDNA got a UMI-containing oligo ligated at its 3' end. The first PCR ran 4 to 5 cycles with an equimolar RC1.1 and RC1.2 beta primer mix. TCRdb fed the UMI-ligation and nested PCR reads into MiXCR, producing one record per CDR3 protein. The repertoire holds tens of thousands of distinct CDR3 sequences, with around 10% as singletons. Sequenced input: PBMCs spiked with cells of the T cell clone KT2. These receptors were taken from a human donor.

In DNA, the CDR3 is TGTGCCAGCAGCTTTATGGGACAGGGGCCTAAGGCTGAGCAGTTCTTC. Amino acid sequence: CASSFMGQGPKAEQFF. The V call is TRBV7-3, the J call TRBJ2-1; TRBD1 aligns across 10 bases. Germline CDR1 SGHTA, CDR2 FQGTGA. The CDR3 loop spans 16 amino acids. The V gene end was trimmed by 3 bases and the J gene end by 9 bases; junction bases not matched to a gene: 11.

This clonotype was found a few times. This rearrangement joins TRBV5-1 to TRBJ2-7, with D possibly matching TRBD2 (5 bases). CDR1 and CDR2 (germline): SGHRS, YFSETQ. Trimming stripped 1 base from V and 3 bases from J, with 8 bases between. This CDR3 is built from 13 residues. CDR3 sequence (DNA): TGCGCCAGCAGCTTGCGGGAAGGCTACGAGCAGTACTTC. Translating it yields CASSLREGYEQYF.

This clonotype was observed a handful of times. This rearrangement joins TRBV7-9 to TRBJ1-2; D gene ambiguous. This CDR3 is built from 14 residues. Between the trimmed V and J ends, which lost 2 bases and 4 bases, there was a span of 11 bases. Germline-derived CDR1 and CDR2 are SEHNR and FQNEAQ (reference sequence). The CDR3 here is CASSLMAIGYGYTF. The DNA of the CDR3 is TGTGCCAGCAGCTTAATGGCTATCGGCTATGGCTACACCTTC.

This clonotype occurred many times. The chain links TRBV12-3 or TRBV12-4 to TRBJ1-2, with a weak D call TRBD1 (6 bases). V lost 6 bases, J lost 3 bases, and 11 bases lay in between. The CDR3 is 13 residues long. In DNA form, the CDR3 reads TGTGCCAGCAGCGTACAGGGATACTATGGCTACACCTTC. It yields the protein CASSVQGYYGYTF.

The chain carries TRBV5-1 and TRBJ2-3; D assignment may be TRBD1 or TRBD2 (6 bases each). CDR1 and CDR2 from the germline V gene are SGHRS and YFSETQ. V was pared by 7 bases and J by 0 bases, with 12 bases between. The CDR3 covers 14 residues. The CDR3 DNA sequence: TGCGCCAGCGGGTCGGGGGCTAGCACAGATACGCAGTATTTT. Its protein product is CASGSGASTDTQYF.

This clonotype was picked up a small number of times. This chain uses TRBV10-3 with TRBJ2-3; 7 nucleotides agree with TRBD2. V lost 2 bases to trimming and J lost 3 bases; unmatched junction nucleotides: 8. Germline loops: CDR1 ENHRY, CDR2 SYGVKD. This CDR3 has 16 residues. CDR3 loop: CAISEEAGEGTDTQYF. In DNA, the CDR3 is TGTGCCATCAGTGAGGAGGCGGGAGAGGGGACAGATACGCAGTATTTT.

This clonotype has more than one count but fewer than ten. V usage is TRBV12-3 or TRBV12-4 and J usage is TRBJ2-3; TRBD1 matches at 8 bases. The length of the CDR3 is 16 residues. J gave up 2 bases and V 6 bases, and 10 bases lay outside the gene matches. CDR3 in DNA: TGTGCCAGCAGCCCAGCCGGGACAGGACCCACAGATACGCAGTATTTT. Translated, it gives CASSPAGTGPTDTQYF.

This clonotype appeared many times. This chain links TRBV6-4 with TRBJ2-3, with D possibly being TRBD1 (5 bases). V lost 2 bases and J lost 6, with 9 bases in between. In germline, CDR1 is MRHNA, CDR2 SNTAGT. This CDR3 is 13 amino acids long. CDR3 in DNA: TGTGCCAGCAGTGACAGGGGTATTGATACGCAGTATTTT. Translating gives CASSDRGIDTQYF.

The J gene is TRBJ2-3, the V gene TRBV6-4; 11 bases are a match to TRBD2. Germline V gives CDR1 MRHNA, CDR2 SNTAGT. CDR3 length equals 15 residues. The ends lost 5 bases at V and 4 bases at J; junction bases unmatched: 5. DNA of the CDR3: TGTGCCAGCAGTAGTAGCGGGGGGGCGGCAGATACGCAGTATTTT. Its protein product is CASSSSGGAADTQYF.

At least ten counts were recorded for this clonotype. The V call is TRBV20-1, the J call TRBJ2-1; 12 bases align to TRBD2. The CDR3 loop spans 16 amino acids. Looked up from germline, CDR1 is DFQATT and CDR2 is SNEGSKA (reference sequence). J gave up 8 bases and V 5 bases, and 13 bases lay outside the gene matches. The CDR3 nucleotides read TGCAGTGCTGCCCTGACTAGCGGGAGTATTAGCTATGAGCAGTTCTTC. This gives the protein CSAALTSGSISYEQFF.

The sample holds many counts of this clonotype. The chain has TRBV6-1 and TRBJ1-2; D remains unclear. The CDR3 totals 12 residues. The V end was cut by 3 bases, the J end by 4 bases, with 6 bases between. CDR1 is MNHNS, CDR2 SASEGT, per germline. The CDR3, as DNA: TGTGCCAGCAGTGACAGTTTCTATGGCTACACCTTC. This encodes CASSDSFYGYTF.

Ten or more counts support this clonotype. The rearrangement uses TRBV20-1 and TRBJ2-4; D possibly corresponds to TRBD2 (6 bases). CDR1 and CDR2 from the germline V gene are DFQATT and SNEGSKA (reference sequence). The CDR3 sequence is 14 residues long. Trimming left V 3 bases short and J 0 bases short, with 9 bases between. DNA for the CDR3: TGCAGTGCTAGGGAGGGCCTAGCCAAAAACATTCAGTACTTC. Translation gives CSAREGLAKNIQYF.

This clonotype has ten or more counts. The chain joins TRBV10-3 to TRBJ2-7, with D possibly being TRBD2 (6 bases). The CDR3 spans 16 residues. CDR1 ENHRY and CDR2 SYGVKD come from the germline V gene. V was pared by 0 bases and J by 2 bases, with 14 bases between. The CDR3 protein is CAISESAGRGTYEQYF. CDR3 DNA: TGTGCCATCAGTGAGTCGGCGGGGAGAGGGACCTACGAGCAGTACTTC.

This clonotype turned up a few times. An end of the junction does not agree with germline; a read error may underlie this. The CDR3 loop is CASSFSGDRVYGYNF. Written as DNA, the CDR3 is TGTGCCAGCAGTTTCTCCGGGGACAGGGTATATGGCTACAACTTC. The chain links TRBV12-3 or TRBV12-4 to TRBJ1-2, with 9 bases lining up with TRBD1. The CDR3 length is 15 residues.

This clonotype was observed a handful of times. This sequence joins TRBV20-1 and TRBJ1-4; the match to TRBD1 covers 7 bases. The CDR3 runs 14 residues. Trimming at V came to 3 bases and at J to 3 bases, leaving 4 bases not matched to a gene. Germline lookup yields CDR1 DFQATT and CDR2 SNEGSKA (reference sequence). DNA for the CDR3: TGCAGTGCTAGGGGGGACAGATCTAATGAAAAACTGTTTTTT. The encoded protein is CSARGDRSNEKLFF.

The chain combines TRBV4-1 with TRBJ1-1; TRBD1 is a possible D gene (5 bases). This CDR3 contains 14 residues. CDR1 and CDR2 from the germline V gene are MGHRA and YSYEKL. Trimming cost V 0 bases and J 6 bases, with 11 bases left between them. In DNA, the CDR3 is TGCGCCAGCAGCCAAGATGGGGGAGGAGCTGAAGCTTTCTTT. Residues: CASSQDGGGAEAFF.

The genes are TRBV11-1 and TRBJ2-5; 7 bases fit TRBD2. The germline V gene encodes CDR1 SGHAT and CDR2 FQDESV (reference sequence). This CDR3 spans 14 amino acids. The trim removed 5 bases at V and 3 bases at J, leaving 6 bases unmatched. CDR3 nucleotide sequence: TGTGCCAGCAGCCGGGTTGGGGGGGAAGAGACCCAGTACTTC. Protein product: CASSRVGGEETQYF.

This clonotype occurred a few times. This chain uses TRBV20-1 with TRBJ2-2; TRBD2 agrees at 12 bases. V was clipped by 2 bases and J by 7 bases; unmatched bases: 5. The CDR3 consists of 15 residues. Germline V gene sequence: CDR1 DFQATT, CDR2 SNEGSKA (reference sequence). DNA of the CDR3: TGCAGTGCTAGAAGACTAGCGGGAGCAGGCGGGGAGCTGTTTTTT. The encoded protein is CSARRLAGAGGELFF.

V gene TRBV28 combines with J gene TRBJ2-7; TRBD1 or TRBD2 may be the D gene (5 bases each). Germline assignment: CDR1 MDHEN and CDR2 SYDVKM. The V and J ends lost 5 bases and 0 bases respectively, with 17 bases between them. This CDR3 spans 16 amino acids. The CDR3 reads CASSINPGPPSYEQYF. The CDR3 region has the DNA TGTGCCAGCAGTATCAATCCGGGACCCCCCTCCTACGAGCAGTACTTC.

This clonotype was observed many times. This chain connects TRBV25-1 to TRBJ1-5; no reliable D call. This CDR3 is built from 14 residues. Trimming removed 4 bases from V and 2 bases from J, with 9 bases in between. Looked up from germline, CDR1 is MGHDK and CDR2 is SYGVNS. The CDR3 loop reads CASSVPSRNQPQHF. CDR3 DNA: TGTGCCAGCAGTGTTCCGTCTCGCAATCAGCCCCAGCATTTT.

This clonotype was seen repeatedly, ten times or more. The chain has TRBV6-5 and TRBJ2-5; 7 bases line up with TRBD1. V gave up 0 bases and J gave up 4 bases; unmatched junction bases: 8. This CDR3 has 16 amino acids. Per germline, CDR1 MNHEY and CDR2 SVGAGI. The CDR3 DNA reads as TGTGCCAGCAGTTACTCGAACAGGGGAATAGGAGAGACCCAGTACTTC. Protein: CASSYSNRGIGETQYF.

Only a few counts were recorded for this clonotype. V gene TRBV13 combines with J gene TRBJ2-5; TRBD2 matches at 9 bases. After removal of 2 bases from V and 0 bases from J, the junction contained 7 bases not matched to a gene. Looked up from germline, CDR1 is PRHDT and CDR2 is FYEKMQ (reference sequence). The CDR3 length is 17 residues. The CDR3: CASSLKLAGVYQETQYF. CDR3 nucleotides: TGTGCCAGCAGCTTAAAACTAGCGGGTGTTTACCAAGAGACCCAGTACTTC.

This clonotype was seen a handful of times. The rearrangement uses TRBV9 and TRBJ2-3, with D perhaps assigned TRBD1 or TRBD2 (5 bases each). The germline V gene has CDR1 SGDLS and CDR2 YYNGEE. V was trimmed by 1 base and J by 1 base, leaving 7 bases between them. CDR3 size: 14 residues. The CDR3 here is CASSVRDRTDTQYF. DNA for the CDR3: TGTGCCAGCAGCGTAAGGGACCGCACAGATACGCAGTATTTT.

This clonotype appeared many times. The chain carries TRBV7-8 and TRBJ2-1; 11 positions match TRBD2. CDR3 length: 14 residues. The V gene end was trimmed by 7 bases and the J gene end by 9 bases; junction bases not matched to a gene: 8. Germline-derived CDR1 and CDR2 are SGHVS and FQNEAQ. The CDR3 loop reads CASIIAGGFGEQFF. For the CDR3, the DNA is TGTGCCAGCATCATAGCGGGAGGGTTCGGTGAGCAGTTCTTC.